Following are 13 T cell receptor beta chains from one sample sequenced in a study of blood T cells in healthy people across ages. For the second PCR, which ran for roughly 6 to 12 cycles, a sample-barcoded 5' primer and a J-beta primer mix were used. TCRdb analysed the 5' RACE reads with MiXCR anew, one entry per CDR3 protein. The data hold around 1,500,000 distinct CDR3 sequences, with roughly 28% observed a single time. The sequenced sample consisted of blood. Every receptor here comes from a woman in her 30s in good health.

The sample holds one count of this clonotype. One end of the junction does not line up with germline, which may come from a read error. The chain couples TRBV20-1 to TRBJ2-5; 7 bases agree with TRBD2. The CDR3 totals 15 residues. Germline-derived CDR1 and CDR2 are DFQATT and SNEGSKA (reference sequence). The CDR3 sequence: CSATPVGGLGETRYF. CDR3 nucleotide sequence: TGCAGTGCTACCCCCGTGGGAGGGTTGGGTGAGACCCGGTACTTC.

This clonotype was detected only a few times. CDR3 loop: CASSGSGSRGETQYF. For the CDR3, the DNA is TGTGCCAGCAGTGGATCCGGTTCCCGGGGAGAGACCCAGTACTTC. This chain connects TRBV6-4 to TRBJ2-5; D might be TRBD2 (5 bases). The CDR3 consists of 15 residues. Germline V gives CDR1 MRHNA, CDR2 SNTAGT. Trimming stripped 4 bases from V and 4 bases from J, with 16 bases between.

This chain joins TRBV7-2 and TRBJ2-6; D may match TRBD1 or TRBD2 (5 bases each). Germline values: CDR1 SGHTA, CDR2 FQGNSA. The CDR3 is 16 amino acids. The V gene lost 4 bases and the J gene lost 6 bases, with 16 bases spanning the gap. The CDR3 protein is CASSSGTTSEANVLTF. CDR3 in DNA: TGTGCCAGCAGCTCCGGGACGACGAGTGAGGCCAACGTCCTGACTTTC.

CDR3 in amino acids: CASSASTGSDTQYF. The DNA for the CDR3 is TGCGCCAGCAGCGCCTCGACAGGATCAGATACGCAGTATTTT. V gene TRBV5-1 combines with J gene TRBJ2-3; D might be TRBD1 (6 bases). The V gene's germline CDR1 is SGHRS and CDR2 YFSETQ. CDR3 length equals 14 residues. V shed 4 bases and J shed 4 bases, with 13 bases lying between them.

A word on this clonotype: A much larger clone lies a single base off, so this may be a read error. The chain's CDR3 is CASSLGAREVYEQYF. The CDR3, as DNA: TGTGCCAGCAGTTTAGGAGCCAGGGAGGTGTACGAGCAGTACTTC. This chain links TRBV27 with TRBJ2-7, with D tentatively TRBD2 (6 bases). Germline V gives CDR1 MNHEY, CDR2 SMNVEV (reference sequence). The V end was cut by 2 bases, the J end by 4 bases, with 15 bases between. This CDR3 has 15 residues.

V usage is TRBV2 and J usage is TRBJ2-3; TRBD2 aligns across 11 bases. V lost 8 bases to trimming and J lost 6 bases; unmatched junction nucleotides: 10. Germline CDR1 reads SNHLY; CDR2 reads FYNNEI. The CDR3 length is 15 residues. The CDR3 DNA reads TGTGCCAGCGGCCGACTAGCGGGGATGGGTGATACGCAGTATTTT. This codes for CASGRLAGMGDTQYF.

This clonotype occurred a few times. This chain uses TRBV3-1 with TRBJ2-1; weak D call: TRBD2 (5 bases). The CDR3 totals 13 residues. Germline values: CDR1 LGHDT, CDR2 YNNKEL (reference sequence). The V and J ends lost 3 bases and 6 bases respectively, with 9 bases between them. The CDR3 sequence: CASSHLALNEQFF. The DNA for the CDR3 is TGTGCCAGCAGCCATCTAGCCCTCAATGAGCAGTTCTTC.

This clonotype has more than one count but fewer than ten. The chain carries TRBV4-3 and TRBJ2-5; TRBD2 aligns across 11 bases. The CDR3 covers 17 residues. Trimming at V came to 4 bases and at J to 4 bases, leaving 11 bases not matched to a gene. Germline V gives CDR1 LGHNA, CDR2 YSLEER. In DNA form, the CDR3 reads TGCGCCAGCAGCCCGTCCCAACTAGCGGGAGTAGGAGAGACCCAGTACTTC. Protein: CASSPSQLAGVGETQYF.

This clonotype has only a few counts. The chain is built from TRBV2 and TRBJ2-1; 7 bases are shared with TRBD2. Losses at the gene ends were 10 bases for V and 5 bases for J; bases not matched to a gene: 14. Germline V lookup: CDR1 SNHLY, CDR2 FYNNEI. The CDR3 is 15 residues long. DNA of the CDR3: TGTGCCACCAAACTCCTGGGACTATCTCACAATGAGCAGTTCTTC. Its protein product is CATKLLGLSHNEQFF.

A word on this clonotype: A junction end diverges from the germline sequence, so it may reflect a read error. The genes are TRBV7-9 and TRBJ2-4; TRBD2 matches at 8 bases. The J call may not be correct, given that the DNA end is closer to TRBJ2-7. Germline V gene sequence: CDR1 SEHNR, CDR2 FQNEAQ (reference sequence). This CDR3 contains 15 residues. The chain's CDR3 is CVSSFPGLDPYEQYF. The CDR3 DNA is TGTGTCAGCAGCTTTCCGGGACTAGACCCCTACGAGCAGTACTTC.

The genes are TRBV19 and TRBJ2-1; 7 bases align to TRBD1. Trimming at V came to 3 bases and at J to 2 bases, leaving 4 bases not matched to a gene. CDR3 length equals 15 residues. Per the germline V gene, CDR1 is LNHDA and CDR2 is SQIVND (reference sequence). DNA for the CDR3: TGTGCCAGTAGTATGTCAGGGGGAACCTACAATGAGCAGTTCTTC. It is translated as CASSMSGGTYNEQFF.

This clonotype was observed at least ten times. This chain joins TRBV2 and TRBJ2-7, with TRBD2 as a possible D gene (6 bases). The V and J ends lost 6 bases and 6 bases respectively, with 18 bases between them. The CDR3 is 14 residues long. CDR1 is SNHLY and CDR2 is FYNNEI in the germline V gene. CDR3 nucleotide sequence: TGTGCCAGCAGGCAAGGGACTTCAAACTCCGAGCAGTACTTC. Amino acids: CASRQGTSNSEQYF.

This chain links TRBV28 with TRBJ1-6; TRBD1 might be the D (5 bases). V lost 6 bases, J lost 15 bases, and 15 bases lay in between. This CDR3 contains 12 residues. Germline CDR1 reads MDHEN; CDR2 reads SYDVKM. DNA of the CDR3: TGTGCCAGCAGCACCCCGACAGAGGTCCTCCACTTT. This codes for CASSTPTEVLHF.